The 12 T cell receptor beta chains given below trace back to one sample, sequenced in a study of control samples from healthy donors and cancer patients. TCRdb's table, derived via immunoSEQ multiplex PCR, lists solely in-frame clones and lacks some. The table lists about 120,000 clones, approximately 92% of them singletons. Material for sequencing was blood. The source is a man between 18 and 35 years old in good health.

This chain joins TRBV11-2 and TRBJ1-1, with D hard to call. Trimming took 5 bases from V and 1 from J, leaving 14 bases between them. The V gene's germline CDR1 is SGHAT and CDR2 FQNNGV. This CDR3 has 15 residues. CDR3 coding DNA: TGTGCCAGCAGCCAACTAGGGCAGTCGAACACTGAAGCTTTCTTT. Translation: CASSQLGQSNTEAFF. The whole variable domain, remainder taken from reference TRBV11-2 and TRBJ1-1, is EAGVAQSPRYKIIEKRQSVAFWCNPISGHATLYWYQQILGQGPKLLIQFQNNGVVDDSQLPKDRFSAERLKGVDSTLKIQPAKLEDSAVYLCASSQLGQSNTEAFFGQGTRLTVV.

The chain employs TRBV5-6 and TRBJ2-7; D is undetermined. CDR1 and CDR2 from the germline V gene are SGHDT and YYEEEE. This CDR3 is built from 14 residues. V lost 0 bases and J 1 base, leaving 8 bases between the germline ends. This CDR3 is CASSLGYRSYEQYF. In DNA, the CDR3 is TGTGCCAGCAGCTTGGGCTACAGATCCTACGAGCAGTACTTC. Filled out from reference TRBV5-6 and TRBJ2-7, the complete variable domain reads DAGVTQSPTHLIKTRGQQVTLRCSPKSGHDTVSWYQQALGQGPQFIFQYYEEEERQRGNFPDRFSGHQFPNYSSELNVNALLLGDSALYLCASSLGYRSYEQYFGPGTRLTVT.

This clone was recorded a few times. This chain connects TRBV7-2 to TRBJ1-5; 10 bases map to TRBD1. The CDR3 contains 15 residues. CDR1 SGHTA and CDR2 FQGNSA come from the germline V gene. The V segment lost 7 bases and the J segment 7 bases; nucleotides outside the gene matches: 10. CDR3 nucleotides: TGTGCCAGCACCGATCGGACAGGGGGAGGGCAGCCCCAGCATTTT. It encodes CASTDRTGGGQPQHF.

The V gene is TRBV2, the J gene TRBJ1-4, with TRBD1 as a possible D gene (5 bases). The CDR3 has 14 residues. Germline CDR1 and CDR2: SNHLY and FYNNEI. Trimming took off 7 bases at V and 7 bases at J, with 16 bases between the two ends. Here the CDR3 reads CASTPGRGGEKLFF. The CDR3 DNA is TGTGCCAGCACCCCGGGGAGGGGAGGTGAAAAACTGTTTTTT.

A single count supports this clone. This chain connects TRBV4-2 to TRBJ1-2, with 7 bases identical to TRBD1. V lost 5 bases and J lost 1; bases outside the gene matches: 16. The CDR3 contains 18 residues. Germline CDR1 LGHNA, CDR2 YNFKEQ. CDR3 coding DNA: TGTGCCAGCAGCACCGCGTACAGGGGCATCACACGTAACTATGGCTACACCTTC. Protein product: CASSTAYRGITRNYGYTF.

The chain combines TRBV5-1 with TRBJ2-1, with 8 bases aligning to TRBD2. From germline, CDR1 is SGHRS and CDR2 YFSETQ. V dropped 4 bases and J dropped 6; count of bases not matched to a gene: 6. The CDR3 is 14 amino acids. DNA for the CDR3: TGCGCCAGCAGCATGCTACGGGGGGGCAATGAGCAGTTCTTC. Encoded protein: CASSMLRGGNEQFF. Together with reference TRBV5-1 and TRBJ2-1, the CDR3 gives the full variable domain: KAGVTQTPRYLIKTRGQQVTLSCSPISGHRSVSWYQQTPGQGLQFLFEYFSETQRNKGNFPGRFSGRQFSNSRSEMNVSTLELGDSALYLCASSMLRGGNEQFFGPGTRLTVL.

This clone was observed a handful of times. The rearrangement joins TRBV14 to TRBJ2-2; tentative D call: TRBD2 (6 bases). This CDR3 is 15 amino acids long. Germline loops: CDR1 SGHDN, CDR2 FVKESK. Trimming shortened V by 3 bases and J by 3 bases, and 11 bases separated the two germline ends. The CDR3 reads CASSQAGSHTGELFF. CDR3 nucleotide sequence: TGTGCCAGCAGCCAGGCGGGGTCACACACCGGGGAGCTGTTTTTT.

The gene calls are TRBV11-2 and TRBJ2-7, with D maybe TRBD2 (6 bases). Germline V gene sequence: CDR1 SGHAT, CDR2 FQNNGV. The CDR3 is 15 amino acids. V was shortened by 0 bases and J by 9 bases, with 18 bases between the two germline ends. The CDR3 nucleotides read TGTGCCAGCAGCTTAGATCAGGTTCTACTGGGGGGGCAGTACTTC. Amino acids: CASSLDQVLLGGQYF.

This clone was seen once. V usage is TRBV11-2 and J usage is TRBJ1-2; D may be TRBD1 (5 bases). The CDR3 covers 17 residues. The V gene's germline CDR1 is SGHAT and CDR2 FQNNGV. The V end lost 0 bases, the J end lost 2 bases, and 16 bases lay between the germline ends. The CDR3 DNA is TGTGCCAGCAGCTTAGAGGCGCCAGGGAGGAGAAACTATGGCTACACCTTC. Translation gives CASSLEAPGRRNYGYTF.

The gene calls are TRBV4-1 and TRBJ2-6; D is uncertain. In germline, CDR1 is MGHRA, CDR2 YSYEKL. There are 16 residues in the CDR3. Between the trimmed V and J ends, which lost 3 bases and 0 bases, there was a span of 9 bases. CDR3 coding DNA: TGCGCCAGCAGCCACATGAAGGGCTCTGGGGCCAACGTCCTGACTTTC. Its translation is CASSHMKGSGANVLTF.

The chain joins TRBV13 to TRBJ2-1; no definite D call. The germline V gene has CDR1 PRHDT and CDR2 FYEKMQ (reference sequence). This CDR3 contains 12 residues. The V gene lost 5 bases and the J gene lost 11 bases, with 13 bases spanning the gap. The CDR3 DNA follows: TGTGCCAGCAGCCGTAGCCCCGGAAAGCAGTTCTTC. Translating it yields CASSRSPGKQFF.

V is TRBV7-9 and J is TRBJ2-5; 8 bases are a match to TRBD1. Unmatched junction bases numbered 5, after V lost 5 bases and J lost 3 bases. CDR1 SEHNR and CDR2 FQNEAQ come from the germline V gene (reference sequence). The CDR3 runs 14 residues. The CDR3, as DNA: TGTGCCAGCAGCCGTGGACAGGGAGAAGAGACCCAGTACTTC. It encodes CASSRGQGEETQYF.